This T cell receptor beta chain derives from a study of monozygotic twins with inflammatory bowel disease. Study results and caveats: Fewer shared clonotypes with others were found in IBD patients than in healthy twins, especially with disease activity.

The template switching step added UMIs that contained a 6-nucleotide sample barcode. TCRdb re-called the 5' RACE reads; one entry per CDR3 protein, DNA not given. Its listing shows approximately 400,000 distinct CDR3 sequences. About this clonotype itself: As yet, its antigen is unknown.

Per germline, CDR1 DFQATT and CDR2 SNEGSKA (reference sequence). The CDR3 runs 11 residues. What was sequenced was blood. The source of this sequence is a human donor with ulcerative colitis or Crohn's disease, or a healthy co-twin of an affected twin (not recorded which). The chain carries TRBV20-1 and TRBJ1-2. The CDR3 loop reads CSAREIGESTF.